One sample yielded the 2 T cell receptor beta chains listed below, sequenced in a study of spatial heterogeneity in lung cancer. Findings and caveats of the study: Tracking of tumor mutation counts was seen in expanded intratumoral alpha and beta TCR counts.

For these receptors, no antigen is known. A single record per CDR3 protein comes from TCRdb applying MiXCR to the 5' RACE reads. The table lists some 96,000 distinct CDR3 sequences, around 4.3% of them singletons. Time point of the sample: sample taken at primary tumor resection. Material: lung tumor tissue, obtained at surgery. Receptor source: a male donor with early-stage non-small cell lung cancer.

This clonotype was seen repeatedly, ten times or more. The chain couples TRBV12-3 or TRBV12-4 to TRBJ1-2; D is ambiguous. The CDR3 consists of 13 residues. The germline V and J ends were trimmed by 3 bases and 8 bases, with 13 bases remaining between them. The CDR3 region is CASSFGPPGGYTF. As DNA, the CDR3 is TGTGCCAGCAGTTTTGGTCCCCCCGGGGGCTACACCTTC.

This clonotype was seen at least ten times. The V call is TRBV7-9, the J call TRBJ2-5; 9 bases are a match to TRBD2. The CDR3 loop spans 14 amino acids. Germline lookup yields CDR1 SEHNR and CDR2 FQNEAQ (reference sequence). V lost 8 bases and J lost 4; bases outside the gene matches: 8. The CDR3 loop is CASGLAGGLETQYF. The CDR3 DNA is TGTGCCAGCGGTCTTGCGGGAGGGTTAGAGACCCAGTACTTC.